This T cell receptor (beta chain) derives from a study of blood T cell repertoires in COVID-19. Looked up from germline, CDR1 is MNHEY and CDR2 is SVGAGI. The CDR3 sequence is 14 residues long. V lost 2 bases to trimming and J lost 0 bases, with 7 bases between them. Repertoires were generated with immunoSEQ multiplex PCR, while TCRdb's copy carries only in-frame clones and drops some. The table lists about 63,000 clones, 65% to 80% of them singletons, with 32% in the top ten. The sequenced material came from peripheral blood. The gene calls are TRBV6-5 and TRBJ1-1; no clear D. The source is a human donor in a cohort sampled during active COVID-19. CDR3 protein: CASSYLALNTEAFF. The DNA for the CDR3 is TGTGCCAGCAGTTACCTGGCCCTGAACACTGAAGCTTTCTTT.